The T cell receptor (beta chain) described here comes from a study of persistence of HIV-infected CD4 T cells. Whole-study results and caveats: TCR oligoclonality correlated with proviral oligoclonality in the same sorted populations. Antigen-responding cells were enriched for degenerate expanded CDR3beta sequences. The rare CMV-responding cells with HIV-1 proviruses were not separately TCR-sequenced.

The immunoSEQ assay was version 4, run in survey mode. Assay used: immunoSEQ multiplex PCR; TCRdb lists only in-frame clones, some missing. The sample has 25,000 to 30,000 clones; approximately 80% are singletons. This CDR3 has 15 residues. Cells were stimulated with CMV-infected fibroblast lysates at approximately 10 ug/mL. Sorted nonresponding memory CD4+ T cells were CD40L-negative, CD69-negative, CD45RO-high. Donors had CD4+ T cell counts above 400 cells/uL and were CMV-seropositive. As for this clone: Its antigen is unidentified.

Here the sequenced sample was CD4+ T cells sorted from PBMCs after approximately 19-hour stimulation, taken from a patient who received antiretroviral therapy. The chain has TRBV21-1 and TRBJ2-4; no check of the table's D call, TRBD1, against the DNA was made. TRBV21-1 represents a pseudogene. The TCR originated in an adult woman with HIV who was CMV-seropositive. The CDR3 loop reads CASSIGYDRAPKADF. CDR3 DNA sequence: TGTGCCAGCAGCATTGGGTACGACAGGGCCCCGAAGGCGGACTTC.